This paragraph covers one T cell receptor beta chain sequence. Antigen unknown. This sample is drawn from a study of chemoradiotherapy in HPV16-positive cancers. Repertoires were sampled repeatedly during chemoradiotherapy. TCRdb's copy holds only in-frame clones and misses some; the assay was immunoSEQ multiplex PCR. The table lists about 15,000 clones, about 92% of them singletons. Study-level findings and limits: The functional HPV-specific definition rests on just a couple of HPV16-positive patients. For HPV16-positive patients, expanding HPV-responsive T cells associated with longer recurrence-free survival. Candidate HPV-specific clones and E7-related TCR motifs grew in tumor during treatment.

Sequenced material: tumor tissue, taken from a patient who underwent chemoradiotherapy. This sequence was found in a human donor with HPV-associated anogenital cancer.

The CDR3 spells CAIAGAGGEKETQYF. The DNA for the CDR3 is TGTGCCATCGCGGGGGCGGGAGGCGAGAAAGAGACCCAGTACTTC. V is TRBV10-3 and J is TRBJ2-5, with 8 bases that match TRBD2. Looked up from germline, CDR1 is ENHRY and CDR2 is SYGVKD. There are 15 residues in the CDR3. V trimming: 8 bases; J trimming: 3 bases; junction bases outside the gene matches: 11.